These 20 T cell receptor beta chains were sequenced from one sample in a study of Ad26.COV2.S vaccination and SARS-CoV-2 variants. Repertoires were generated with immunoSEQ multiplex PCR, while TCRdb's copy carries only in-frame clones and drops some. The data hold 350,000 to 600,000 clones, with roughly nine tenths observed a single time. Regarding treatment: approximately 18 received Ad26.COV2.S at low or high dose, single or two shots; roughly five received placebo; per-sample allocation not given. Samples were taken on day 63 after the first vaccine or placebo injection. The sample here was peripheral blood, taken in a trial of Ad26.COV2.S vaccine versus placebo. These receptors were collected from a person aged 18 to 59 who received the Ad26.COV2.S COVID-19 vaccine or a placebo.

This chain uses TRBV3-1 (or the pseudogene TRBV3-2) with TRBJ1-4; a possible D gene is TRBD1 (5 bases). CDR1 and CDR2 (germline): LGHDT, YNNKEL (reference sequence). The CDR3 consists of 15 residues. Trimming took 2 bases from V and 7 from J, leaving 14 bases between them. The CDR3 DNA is TGTGCCAGCAGCCAAAGCGGGGGTCATGTTGAAAAACTGTTTTTT. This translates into CASSQSGGHVEKLFF.

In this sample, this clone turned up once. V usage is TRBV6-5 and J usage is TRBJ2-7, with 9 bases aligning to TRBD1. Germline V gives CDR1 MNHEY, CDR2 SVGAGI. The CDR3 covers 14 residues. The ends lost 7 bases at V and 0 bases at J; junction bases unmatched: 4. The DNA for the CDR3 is TGTGCCAGCATGGGGACAGGGTACTCCTACGAGCAGTACTTC. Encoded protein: CASMGTGYSYEQYF.

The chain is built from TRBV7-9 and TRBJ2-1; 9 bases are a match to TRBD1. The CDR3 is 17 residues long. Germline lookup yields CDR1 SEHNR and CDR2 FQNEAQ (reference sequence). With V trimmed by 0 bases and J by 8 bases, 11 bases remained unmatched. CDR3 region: CASSLAGWDRVTHEQFF. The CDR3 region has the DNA TGTGCCAGCAGCTTAGCGGGGTGGGACAGGGTGACCCATGAGCAGTTCTTC. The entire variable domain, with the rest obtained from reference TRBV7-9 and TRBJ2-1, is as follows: DTGVSQNPRHKITKRGQNVTFRCDPISEHNRLYWYRQTLGQGPEFLTYFQNEAQLEKSRLLSDRFSAERPKGSFSTLEIQRTEQGDSAMYLCASSLAGWDRVTHEQFFGPGTRLTVL.

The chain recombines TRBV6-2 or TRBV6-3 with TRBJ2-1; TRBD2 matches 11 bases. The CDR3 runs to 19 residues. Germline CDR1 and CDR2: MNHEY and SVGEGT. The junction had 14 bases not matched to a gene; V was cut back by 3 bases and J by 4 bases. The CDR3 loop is CASSYLPLAGGTDYNEQFF. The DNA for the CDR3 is TGTGCCAGCAGTTATCTTCCCCTAGCGGGAGGTACAGATTACAATGAGCAGTTCTTC.

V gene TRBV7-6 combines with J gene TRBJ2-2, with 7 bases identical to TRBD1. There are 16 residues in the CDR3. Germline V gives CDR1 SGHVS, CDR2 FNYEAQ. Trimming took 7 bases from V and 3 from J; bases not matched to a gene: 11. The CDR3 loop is CASTPWGQGDTGELFF. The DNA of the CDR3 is TGTGCCAGCACCCCATGGGGGCAGGGGGACACCGGGGAGCTGTTTTTT.

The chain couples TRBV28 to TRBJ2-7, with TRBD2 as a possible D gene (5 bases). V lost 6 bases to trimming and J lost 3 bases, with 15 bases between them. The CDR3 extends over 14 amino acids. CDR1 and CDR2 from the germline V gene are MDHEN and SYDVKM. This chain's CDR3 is CASSWTGNYYEQYF. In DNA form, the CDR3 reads TGTGCCAGCAGCTGGACCGGGAACTACTACGAGCAGTACTTC.

Written as DNA, the CDR3 is TGTGCCAGCAGCCAAGCAGGCGTTTTGAGCGAGCAGTACTTC. Encoded protein: CASSQAGVLSEQYF. The chain carries TRBV3-1 (or the pseudogene TRBV3-2) and TRBJ2-7; no reliable D call. V dropped 1 base and J dropped 6 bases, with 13 bases sitting between them. Germline V gene data show CDR1 as LGHDT and CDR2 as YNNKEL (reference sequence). The CDR3 length is 14 residues.

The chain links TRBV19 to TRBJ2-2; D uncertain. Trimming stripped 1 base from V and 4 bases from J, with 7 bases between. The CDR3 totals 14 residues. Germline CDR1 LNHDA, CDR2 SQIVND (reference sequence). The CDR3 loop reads CASSIGAVTGELFF. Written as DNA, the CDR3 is TGTGCCAGTAGTATAGGGGCAGTCACCGGGGAGCTGTTTTTT.

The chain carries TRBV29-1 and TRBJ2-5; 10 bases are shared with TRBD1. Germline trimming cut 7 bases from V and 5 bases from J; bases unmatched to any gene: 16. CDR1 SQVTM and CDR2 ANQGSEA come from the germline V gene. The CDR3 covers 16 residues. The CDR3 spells CSADFLGDRGQETQYF. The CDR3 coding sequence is TGCAGCGCCGACTTCCTAGGAGACAGGGGGCAGGAGACCCAGTACTTC.

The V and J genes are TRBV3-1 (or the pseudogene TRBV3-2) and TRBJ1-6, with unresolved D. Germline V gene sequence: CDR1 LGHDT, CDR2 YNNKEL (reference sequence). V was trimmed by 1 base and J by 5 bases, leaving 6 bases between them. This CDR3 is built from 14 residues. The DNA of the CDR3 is TGTGCCAGCAGCCAAGCCTTTGATAATTCACCCCTCCACTTT. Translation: CASSQAFDNSPLHF.

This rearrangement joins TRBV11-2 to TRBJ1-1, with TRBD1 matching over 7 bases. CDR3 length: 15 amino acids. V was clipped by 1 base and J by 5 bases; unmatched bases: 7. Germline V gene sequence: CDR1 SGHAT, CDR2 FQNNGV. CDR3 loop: CASSLVVGGSTEAFF. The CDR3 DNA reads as TGTGCCAGCAGCTTAGTGGTAGGGGGCTCAACTGAAGCTTTCTTT.

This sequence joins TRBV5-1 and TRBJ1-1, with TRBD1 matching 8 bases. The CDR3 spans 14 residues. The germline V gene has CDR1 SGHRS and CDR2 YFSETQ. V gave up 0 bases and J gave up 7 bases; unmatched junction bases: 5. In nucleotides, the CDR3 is TGCGCCAGCAGCTTGGGATCAGGGGGCCTTGAAGCTTTCTTT. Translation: CASSLGSGGLEAFF.

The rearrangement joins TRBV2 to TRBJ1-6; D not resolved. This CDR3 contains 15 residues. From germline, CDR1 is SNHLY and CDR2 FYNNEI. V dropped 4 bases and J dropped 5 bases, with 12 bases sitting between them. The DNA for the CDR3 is TGTGCCAGCAGTGGGGAGCAGGCCCATAATTCACCCCTCCACTTT. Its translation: CASSGEQAHNSPLHF.

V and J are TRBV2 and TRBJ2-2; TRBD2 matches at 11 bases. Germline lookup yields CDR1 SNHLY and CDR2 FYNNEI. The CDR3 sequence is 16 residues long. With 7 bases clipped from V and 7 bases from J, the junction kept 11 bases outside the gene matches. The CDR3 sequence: CASTSSGGLYGGELFF. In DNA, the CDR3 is TGTGCCAGCACATCTAGCGGGGGGTTATACGGCGGGGAGCTGTTTTTT.

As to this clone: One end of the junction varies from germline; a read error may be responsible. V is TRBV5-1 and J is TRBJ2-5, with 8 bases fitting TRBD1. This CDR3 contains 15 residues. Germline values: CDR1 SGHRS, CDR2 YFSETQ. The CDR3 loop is CASTLDRAYQETQYF. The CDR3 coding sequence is TGCGCCAGCACCTTGGACAGGGCTTACCAAGAGACCCAGTACTTC.

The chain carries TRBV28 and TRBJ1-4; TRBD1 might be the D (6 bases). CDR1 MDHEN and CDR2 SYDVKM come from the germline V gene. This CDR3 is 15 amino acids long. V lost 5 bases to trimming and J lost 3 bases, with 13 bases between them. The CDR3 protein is CASSLGGGANEKLFF. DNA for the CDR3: TGTGCCAGCAGTCTAGGGGGGGGAGCTAATGAAAAACTGTTTTTT.

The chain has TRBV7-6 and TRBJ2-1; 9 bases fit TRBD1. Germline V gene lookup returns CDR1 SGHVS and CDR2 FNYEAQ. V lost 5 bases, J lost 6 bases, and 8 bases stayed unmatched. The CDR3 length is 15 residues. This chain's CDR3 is CASSRGWTGVNEQFF. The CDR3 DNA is TGTGCCAGCAGCCGAGGGTGGACAGGGGTCAATGAGCAGTTCTTC.

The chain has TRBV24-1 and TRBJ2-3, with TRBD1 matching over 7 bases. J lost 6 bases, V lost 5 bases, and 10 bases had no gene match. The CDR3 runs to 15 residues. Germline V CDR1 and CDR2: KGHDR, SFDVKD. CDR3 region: CATSGVTGDRDTQYF. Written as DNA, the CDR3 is TGTGCCACCAGTGGGGTTACAGGGGACCGGGATACGCAGTATTTT.

This CDR3 reads CASSLGQVGTDTQYF. The CDR3 nucleotides are TGTGCCAGCAGCCTCGGACAGGTGGGAACAGATACGCAGTATTTT. The chain joins TRBV7-9 to TRBJ2-3, with 7 positions matching TRBD1. The V gene end was trimmed by 5 bases and the J gene end by 3 bases; junction bases not matched to a gene: 8. Germline values: CDR1 SEHNR, CDR2 FQNEAQ (reference sequence). The length of the CDR3 is 15 residues.

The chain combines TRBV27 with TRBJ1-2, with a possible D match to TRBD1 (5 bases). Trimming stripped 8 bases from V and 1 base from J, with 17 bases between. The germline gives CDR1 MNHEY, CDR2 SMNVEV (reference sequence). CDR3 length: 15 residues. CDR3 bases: TGTGCCAGCTCACCAAGCGGGGGACTTAACTATGGCTACACCTTC. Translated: CASSPSGGLNYGYTF.